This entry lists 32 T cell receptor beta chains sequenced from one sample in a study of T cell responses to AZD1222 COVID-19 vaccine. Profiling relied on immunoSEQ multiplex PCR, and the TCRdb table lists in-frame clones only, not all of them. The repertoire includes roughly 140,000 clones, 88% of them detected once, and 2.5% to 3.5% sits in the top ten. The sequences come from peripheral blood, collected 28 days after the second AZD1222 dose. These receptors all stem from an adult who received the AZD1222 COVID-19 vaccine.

The CDR3 DNA reads TGCGCCAGCAGGAGCCTAGCGGGGGACAACACCGGGGAGCTGTTTTTT. This encodes CASRSLAGDNTGELFF. The chain links TRBV5-1 to TRBJ2-2, with 10 bases aligning to TRBD2. This CDR3 is 16 amino acids long. CDR1 and CDR2 from the germline V gene are SGHRS and YFSETQ. V gave up 5 bases and J gave up 2 bases; unmatched junction bases: 6.

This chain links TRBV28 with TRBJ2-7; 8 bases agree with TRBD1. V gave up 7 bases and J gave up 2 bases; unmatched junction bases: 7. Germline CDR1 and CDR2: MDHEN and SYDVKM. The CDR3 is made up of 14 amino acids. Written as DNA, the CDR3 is TGTGCCAGCATCTCAGGGGGCGACCCCTACGAGCAGTACTTC. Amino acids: CASISGGDPYEQYF.

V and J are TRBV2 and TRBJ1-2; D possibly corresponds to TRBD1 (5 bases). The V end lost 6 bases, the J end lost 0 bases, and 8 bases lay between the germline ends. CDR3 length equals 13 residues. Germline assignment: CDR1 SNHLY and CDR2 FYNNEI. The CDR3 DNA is TGTGCCAGCAGGGGACGAACTAACTATGGCTACACCTTC. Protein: CASRGRTNYGYTF.

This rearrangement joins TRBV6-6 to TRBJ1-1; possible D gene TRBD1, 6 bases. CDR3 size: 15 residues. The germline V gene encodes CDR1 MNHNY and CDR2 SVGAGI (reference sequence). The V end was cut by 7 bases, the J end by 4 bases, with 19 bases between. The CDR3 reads CASIKYRASSTEAFF. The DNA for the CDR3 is TGTGCCAGCATAAAATACAGGGCTTCAAGCACTGAAGCTTTCTTT.

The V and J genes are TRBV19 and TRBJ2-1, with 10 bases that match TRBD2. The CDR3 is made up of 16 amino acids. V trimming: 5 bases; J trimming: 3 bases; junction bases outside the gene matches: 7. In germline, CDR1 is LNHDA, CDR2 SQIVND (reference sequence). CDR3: CASSLLAGSFYNEQFF. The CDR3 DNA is TGTGCCAGTAGTTTACTAGCGGGAAGCTTCTACAATGAGCAGTTCTTC.

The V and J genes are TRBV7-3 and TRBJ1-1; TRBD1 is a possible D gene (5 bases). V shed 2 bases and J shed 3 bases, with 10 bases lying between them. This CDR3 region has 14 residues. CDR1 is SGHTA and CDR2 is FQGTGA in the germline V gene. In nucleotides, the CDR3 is TGTGCCAGCAGCTTATTGGGGGACGACACTGAAGCTTTCTTT. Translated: CASSLLGDDTEAFF. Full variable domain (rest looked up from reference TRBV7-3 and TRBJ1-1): GAGVSQTPSNKVTEKGKYVELRCDPISGHTALYWYRQSLGQGPEFLIYFQGTGAADDSGLPNDRFFAVRPEGSVSTLKIQRTERGDSAVYLCASSLLGDDTEAFFGQGTRLTVV.

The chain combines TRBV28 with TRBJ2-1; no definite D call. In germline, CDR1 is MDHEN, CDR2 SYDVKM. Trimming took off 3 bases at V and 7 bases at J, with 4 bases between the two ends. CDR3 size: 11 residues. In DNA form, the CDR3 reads TGTGCCAGCAGTTTGAGGAATGAGCAGTTCTTC. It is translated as CASSLRNEQFF. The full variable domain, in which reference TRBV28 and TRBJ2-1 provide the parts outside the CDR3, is DVKVTQSSRYLVKRTGEKVFLECVQDMDHENMFWYRQDPGLGLRLIYFSYDVKMKEKGDIPEGYSVSREKKERFSLILESASTNQTSMYLCASSLRNEQFFGPGTRLTVL.

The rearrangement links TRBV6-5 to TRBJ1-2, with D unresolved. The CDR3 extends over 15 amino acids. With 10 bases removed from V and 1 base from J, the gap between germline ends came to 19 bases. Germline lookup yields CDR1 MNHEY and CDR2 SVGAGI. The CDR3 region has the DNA TGTGCCACCATAGGTAACTCCGCGAATAACTATGGCTACACCTTC. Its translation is CATIGNSANNYGYTF.

CDR3 residues: CASSLNEGTNTEAFF. DNA for the CDR3: TGTGCCAGCAGCTTAAATGAGGGGACGAACACTGAAGCTTTCTTT. The chain employs TRBV5-4 and TRBJ1-1; D possibly corresponds to TRBD1 (5 bases). Trimming took off 2 bases at V and 1 base at J, with 12 bases between the two ends. Germline CDR1 SGHNT, CDR2 YYREEE (reference sequence). The CDR3 spans 15 residues.

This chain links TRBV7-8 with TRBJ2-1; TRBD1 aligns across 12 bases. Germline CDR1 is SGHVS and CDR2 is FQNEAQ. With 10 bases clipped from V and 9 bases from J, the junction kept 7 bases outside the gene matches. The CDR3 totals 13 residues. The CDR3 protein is CAIRDRGLGEQFF. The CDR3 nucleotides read TGTGCCATAAGGGACAGGGGGCTGGGTGAGCAGTTCTTC. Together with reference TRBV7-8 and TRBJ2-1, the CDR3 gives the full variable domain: GAGVSQSPRYKVAKRGQDVALRCDPISGHVSLFWYQQALGQGPEFLTYFQNEAQLDKSGLPSDRFFAERPEGSVSTLKIQRTQQEDSAVYLCAIRDRGLGEQFFGPGTRLTVL.

Here the CDR3 DNA reads TGTGCCAGCAGTCCCTGGATTGGCACCGGGGAGCTGTTTTTT. Encoded protein: CASSPWIGTGELFF. The chain joins TRBV6-5 to TRBJ2-2; D not certain. The CDR3 spans 14 residues. Germline V gene data show CDR1 as MNHEY and CDR2 as SVGAGI. The germline V and J ends were trimmed by 5 bases and 4 bases, with 11 bases remaining between them.

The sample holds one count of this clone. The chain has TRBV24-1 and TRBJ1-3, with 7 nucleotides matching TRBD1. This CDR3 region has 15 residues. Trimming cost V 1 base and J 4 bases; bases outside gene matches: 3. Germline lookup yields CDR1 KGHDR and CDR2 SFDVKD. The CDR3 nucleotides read TGTGCCACCAGTGATTTTGGGACAGTCGGAAACACCATATATTTT. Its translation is CATSDFGTVGNTIYF.

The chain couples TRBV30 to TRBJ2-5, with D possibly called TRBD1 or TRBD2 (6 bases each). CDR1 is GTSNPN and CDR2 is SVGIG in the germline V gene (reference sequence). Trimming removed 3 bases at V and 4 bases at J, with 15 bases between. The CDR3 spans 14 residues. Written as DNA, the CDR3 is TGTGCCTGGAGCCCCCGGGGGCGCGGAGAGACCCAGTACTTC. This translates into CAWSPRGRGETQYF.

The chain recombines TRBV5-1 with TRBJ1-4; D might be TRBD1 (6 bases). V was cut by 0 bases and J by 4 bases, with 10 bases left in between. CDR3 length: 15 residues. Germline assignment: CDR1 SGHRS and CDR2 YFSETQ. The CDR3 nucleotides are TGCGCCAGCAGCTTGGGCGACAGGAATAATGAAAAACTGTTTTTT. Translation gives CASSLGDRNNEKLFF.

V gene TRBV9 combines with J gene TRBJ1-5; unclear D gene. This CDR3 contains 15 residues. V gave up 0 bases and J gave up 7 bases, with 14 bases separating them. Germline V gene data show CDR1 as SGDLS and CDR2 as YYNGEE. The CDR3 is CASSVAGIRGQPQHF. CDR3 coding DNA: TGTGCCAGCAGCGTAGCTGGAATCCGGGGACAGCCCCAGCATTTT.

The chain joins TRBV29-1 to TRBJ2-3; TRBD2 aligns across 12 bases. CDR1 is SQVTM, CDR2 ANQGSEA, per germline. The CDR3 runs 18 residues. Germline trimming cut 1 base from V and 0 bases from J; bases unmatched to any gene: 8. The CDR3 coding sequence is TGCAGCGTTGAAGGGACTAGCGGGGACTCAGCTAGCACAGATACGCAGTATTTT. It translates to CSVEGTSGDSASTDTQYF.

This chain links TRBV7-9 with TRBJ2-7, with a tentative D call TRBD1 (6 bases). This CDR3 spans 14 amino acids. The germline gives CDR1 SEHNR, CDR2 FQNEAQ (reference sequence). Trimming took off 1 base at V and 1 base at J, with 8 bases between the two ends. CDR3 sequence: CASSLGGTSYEQYF. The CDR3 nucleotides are TGTGCCAGCAGCTTAGGTGGGACATCCTACGAGCAGTACTTC.

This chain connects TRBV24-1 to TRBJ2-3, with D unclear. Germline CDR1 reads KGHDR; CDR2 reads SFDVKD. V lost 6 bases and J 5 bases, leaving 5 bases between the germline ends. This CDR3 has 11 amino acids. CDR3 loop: CATSFGDTQYF. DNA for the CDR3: TGTGCCACCAGTTTCGGAGATACGCAGTATTTT.

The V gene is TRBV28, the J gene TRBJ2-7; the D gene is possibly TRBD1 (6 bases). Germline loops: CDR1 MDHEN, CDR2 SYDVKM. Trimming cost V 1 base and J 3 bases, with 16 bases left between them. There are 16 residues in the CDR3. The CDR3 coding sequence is TGTGCCAGCAGTTTATCTGGCAGGGGAGATAGCTACGAGCAGTACTTC. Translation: CASSLSGRGDSYEQYF.

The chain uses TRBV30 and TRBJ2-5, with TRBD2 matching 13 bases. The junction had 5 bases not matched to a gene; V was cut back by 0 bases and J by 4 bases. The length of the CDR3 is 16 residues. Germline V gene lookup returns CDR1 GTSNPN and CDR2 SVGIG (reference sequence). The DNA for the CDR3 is TGTGCCTGGAGTGTAAAGGGACTAGCGGGGTCAGAGACCCAGTACTTC. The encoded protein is CAWSVKGLAGSETQYF.

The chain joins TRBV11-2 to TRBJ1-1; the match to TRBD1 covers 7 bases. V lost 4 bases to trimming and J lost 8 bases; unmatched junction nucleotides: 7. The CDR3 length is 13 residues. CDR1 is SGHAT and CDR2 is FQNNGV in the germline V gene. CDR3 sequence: CASSYGQGEEAFF. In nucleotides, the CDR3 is TGTGCCAGCAGCTATGGGCAGGGGGAGGAAGCTTTCTTT.

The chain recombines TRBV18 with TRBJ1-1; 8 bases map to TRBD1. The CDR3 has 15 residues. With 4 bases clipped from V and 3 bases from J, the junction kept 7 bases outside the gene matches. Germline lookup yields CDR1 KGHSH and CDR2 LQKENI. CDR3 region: CASSLGQGGYTEAFF. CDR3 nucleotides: TGTGCCAGCTCACTCGGACAGGGAGGATACACTGAAGCTTTCTTT.

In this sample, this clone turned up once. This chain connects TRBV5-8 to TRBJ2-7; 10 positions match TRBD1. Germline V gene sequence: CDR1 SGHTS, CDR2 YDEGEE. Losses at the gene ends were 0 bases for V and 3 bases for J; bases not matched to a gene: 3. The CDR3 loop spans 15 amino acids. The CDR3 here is CASSLVGQGIYEQYF. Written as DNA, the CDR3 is TGTGCCAGCAGCTTGGTGGGACAGGGGATCTACGAGCAGTACTTC. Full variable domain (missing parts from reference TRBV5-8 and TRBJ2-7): EAGVTQSPTHLIKTRGQQATLRCSPISGHTSVYWYQQALGLGLQFLLWYDEGEERNRGNFPPRFSGRQFPNYSSELNVNALELEDSALYLCASSLVGQGIYEQYFGPGTRLTVT.

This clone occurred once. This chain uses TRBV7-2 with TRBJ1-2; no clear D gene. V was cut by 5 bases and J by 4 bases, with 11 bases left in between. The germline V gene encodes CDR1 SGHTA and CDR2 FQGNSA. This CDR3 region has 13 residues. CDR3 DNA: TGTGCCAGCAGCCCACCGGACGGCTATGGCTACACCTTC. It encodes CASSPPDGYGYTF. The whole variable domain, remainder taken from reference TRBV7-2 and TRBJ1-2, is GAGVSQSPSNKVTEKGKDVELRCDPISGHTALYWYRQSLGQGLEFLIYFQGNSAPDKSGLPSDRFSAERTGGSVSTLTIQRTQQEDSAVYLCASSPPDGYGYTFGSGTRLTVV.

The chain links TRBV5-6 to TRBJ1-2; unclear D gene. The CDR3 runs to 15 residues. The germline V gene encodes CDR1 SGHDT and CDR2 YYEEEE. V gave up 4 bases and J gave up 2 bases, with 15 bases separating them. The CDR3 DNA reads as TGTGCCAGCAGCCCCGACGACGGATCGAACTATGGCTACACCTTC. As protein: CASSPDDGSNYGYTF.

For the CDR3, the DNA is TGCGCCAGCAGCTTGGTGCCTCAGGGGCAATCCTATAATTCACCCCTCCACTTT. Its translation is CASSLVPQGQSYNSPLHF. The chain joins TRBV5-1 to TRBJ1-6; D possibly corresponds to TRBD1 (6 bases). The CDR3 spans 18 residues. V lost 0 bases and J 1 base, leaving 14 bases between the germline ends. Germline CDR1 SGHRS, CDR2 YFSETQ. The variable domain in full, with the rest retrieved from reference TRBV5-1 and TRBJ1-6, is KAGVTQTPRYLIKTRGQQVTLSCSPISGHRSVSWYQQTPGQGLQFLFEYFSETQRNKGNFPGRFSGRQFSNSRSEMNVSTLELGDSALYLCASSLVPQGQSYNSPLHFGNGTRLTVT.

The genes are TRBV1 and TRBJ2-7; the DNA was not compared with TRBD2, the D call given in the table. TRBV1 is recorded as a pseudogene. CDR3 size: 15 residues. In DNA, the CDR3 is TGCACCAGCAGCCAAAAAACCAGCGGGGGATACGAGCAGTACTTC. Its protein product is CTSSQKTSGGYEQYF.

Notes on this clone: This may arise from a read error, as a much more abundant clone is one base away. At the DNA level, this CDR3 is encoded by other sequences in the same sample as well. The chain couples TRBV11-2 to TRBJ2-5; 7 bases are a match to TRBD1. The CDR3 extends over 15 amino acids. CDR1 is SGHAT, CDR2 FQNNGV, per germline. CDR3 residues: CASSSSRGQRETQYF. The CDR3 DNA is TGTGCCAGTAGCTCGAGCCGGGGACAGAGAGAGACCCAGTACTTC. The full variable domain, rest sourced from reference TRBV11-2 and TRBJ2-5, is EAGVAQSPRYKIIEKRQSVAFWCNPISGHATLYWYQQILGQGPKLLIQFQNNGVVDDSQLPKDRFSAERLKGVDSTLKIQPAKLEDSAVYLCASSSSRGQRETQYFGPGTRLLVL.

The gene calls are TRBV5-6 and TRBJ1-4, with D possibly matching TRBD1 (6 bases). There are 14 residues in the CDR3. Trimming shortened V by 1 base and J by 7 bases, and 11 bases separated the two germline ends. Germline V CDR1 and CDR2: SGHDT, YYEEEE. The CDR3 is CASSLRGMSEKLFF. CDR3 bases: TGTGCCAGCAGCTTGAGGGGGATGAGTGAAAAACTGTTTTTT.

The CDR3 region is CASSLAGGAGYGYTF. In DNA form, the CDR3 reads TGTGCCAGCAGCTTAGCGGGGGGCGCGGGCTATGGCTACACCTTC. The V gene is TRBV7-9, the J gene TRBJ1-2; a possible D gene is TRBD1 (6 bases). Germline assignment: CDR1 SEHNR and CDR2 FQNEAQ (reference sequence). CDR3 length: 15 amino acids. V lost 0 bases and J 4 bases, leaving 12 bases between the germline ends.

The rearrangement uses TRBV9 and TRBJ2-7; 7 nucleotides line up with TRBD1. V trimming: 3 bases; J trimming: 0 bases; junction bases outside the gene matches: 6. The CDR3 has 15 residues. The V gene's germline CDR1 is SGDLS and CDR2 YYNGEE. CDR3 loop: CASSGSTGTSYEQYF. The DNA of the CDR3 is TGTGCCAGCAGCGGCTCGACAGGGACCTCCTACGAGCAGTACTTC. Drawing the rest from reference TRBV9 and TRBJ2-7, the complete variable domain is DSGVTQTPKHLITATGQRVTLRCSPRSGDLSVYWYQQSLDQGLQFLIQYYNGEERAKGNILERFSAQQFPDLHSELNLSSLELGDSALYFCASSGSTGTSYEQYFGPGTRLTVT.

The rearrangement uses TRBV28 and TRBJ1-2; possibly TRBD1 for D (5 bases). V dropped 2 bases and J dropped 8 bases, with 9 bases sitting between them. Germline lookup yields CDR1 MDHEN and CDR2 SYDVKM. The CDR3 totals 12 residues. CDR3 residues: CASSLQGGGYTF. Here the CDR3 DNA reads TGTGCCAGCAGTTTACAGGGTGGCGGCTACACCTTC.